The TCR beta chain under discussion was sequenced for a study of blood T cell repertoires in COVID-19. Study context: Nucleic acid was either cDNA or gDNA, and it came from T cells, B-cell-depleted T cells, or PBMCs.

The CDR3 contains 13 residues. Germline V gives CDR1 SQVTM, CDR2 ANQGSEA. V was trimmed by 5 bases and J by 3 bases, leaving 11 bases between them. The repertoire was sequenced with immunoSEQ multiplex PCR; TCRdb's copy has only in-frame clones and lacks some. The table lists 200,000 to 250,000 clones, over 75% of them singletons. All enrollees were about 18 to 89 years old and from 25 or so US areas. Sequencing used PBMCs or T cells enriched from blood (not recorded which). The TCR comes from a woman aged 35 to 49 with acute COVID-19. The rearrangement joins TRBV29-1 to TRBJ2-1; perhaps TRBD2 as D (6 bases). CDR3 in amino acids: CSVRDSDYNEQFF. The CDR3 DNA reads TGCAGCGTTCGGGACTCCGACTACAATGAGCAGTTCTTC.